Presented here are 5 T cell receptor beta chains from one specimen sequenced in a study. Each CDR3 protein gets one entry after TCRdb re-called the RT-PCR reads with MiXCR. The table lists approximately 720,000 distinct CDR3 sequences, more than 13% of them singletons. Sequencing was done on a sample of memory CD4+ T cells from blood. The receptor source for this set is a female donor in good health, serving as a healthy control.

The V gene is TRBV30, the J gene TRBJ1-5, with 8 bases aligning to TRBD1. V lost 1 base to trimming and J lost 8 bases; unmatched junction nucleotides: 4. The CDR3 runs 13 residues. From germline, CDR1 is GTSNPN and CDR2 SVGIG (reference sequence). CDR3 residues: CAWSDQGAEPQHF. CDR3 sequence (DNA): TGTGCCTGGAGTGATCAGGGGGCTGAGCCCCAGCATTTT.

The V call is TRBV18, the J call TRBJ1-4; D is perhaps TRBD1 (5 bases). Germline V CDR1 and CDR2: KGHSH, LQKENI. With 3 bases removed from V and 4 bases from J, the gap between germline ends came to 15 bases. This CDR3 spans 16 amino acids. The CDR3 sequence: CASSPSAGAVNEKLFF. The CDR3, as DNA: TGTGCCAGCTCACCCTCGGCCGGGGCAGTTAATGAAAAACTGTTTTTT.

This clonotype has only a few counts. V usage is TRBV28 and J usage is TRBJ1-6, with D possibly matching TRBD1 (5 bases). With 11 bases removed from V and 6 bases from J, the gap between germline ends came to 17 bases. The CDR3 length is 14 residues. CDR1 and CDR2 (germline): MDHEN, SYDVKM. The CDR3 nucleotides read TGTGCCGTCTGGGGCCAGGTCTTTAATTCACCCCTCCACTTT. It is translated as CAVWGQVFNSPLHF.

The CDR3 sequence: CASRQTGSDNYEQYF. CDR3 DNA sequence: TGCGCCAGCAGACAGACAGGGAGTGATAACTACGAGCAGTACTTC. The chain combines TRBV5-1 with TRBJ2-7, with 7 bases aligning to TRBD1. There are 15 residues in the CDR3. Germline trimming cut 5 bases from V and 3 bases from J; bases unmatched to any gene: 11. Germline CDR1 reads SGHRS; CDR2 reads YFSETQ.

The CDR3 protein is CASGRDSYTGELFF. The CDR3 DNA reads as TGTGCTAGTGGTCGGGACAGTTACACCGGGGAGCTGTTTTTT. The chain combines TRBV12-5 with TRBJ2-2; 7 bases are a match to TRBD1. V trimming: 5 bases; J trimming: 3 bases; junction bases outside the gene matches: 3. CDR3 size: 14 residues. Germline V gene sequence: CDR1 LGHNT, CDR2 FRNRAP.